This paragraph covers one T cell receptor beta chain sequence. Its recognized antigen is unknown. Base qualities are not recorded, but no much larger clone differs from it by a single base. These data originate in a study of PD-L1 blockade in urothelial cancer (dated by TCRdb to the late 2010s). Looking at the study overall: All patients started therapy in the mid-2010s and received atezolizumab 1,200 mg intravenously every 3 weeks. About 85% of the roughly 29 patients were males with bladder-origin urothelial cancer, and about 65% of the roughly 30 reported a prior smoking history. Patients had an ECOG performance status of 0 or 1 and had received between 0 and 3 prior chemotherapy regimens. Blood samples were analyzed at 3 weeks after treatment start (second dose) and at 6 weeks after treatment start. A median of roughly 140,000 T cells and approximately 83,000 unique TCRs was obtained from blood samples, and a median clonality of around 0.072 was observed. An exploratory multi-omic analysis was conducted of the somatic, immune and clinical correlates of response to PD-L1 blockade with atezolizumab in urothelial cancer. Pretreatment tumor samples and matched peripheral blood, collected serially before and after atezolizumab treatment, underwent TCR sequencing. Durable clinical benefit was defined as progression-free survival longer than 6 months, and TCR features were also tested against progression-free and overall survival. Whole exome sequencing and RNA sequencing of pretreatment tumors were performed alongside TCR sequencing in the same patients. Fewer than ten patients reached durable clinical benefit, while roughly 22 patients did not. Twenty-nine patients had pretreatment blood TCR-seq, about 24 had at least one posttreatment blood collection, and about 24 had tumor TCR-seq.

What the study reported, not specific to this receptor: A pretreatment peripheral blood TCR clonality below the median was linked to improved progression-free and overall survival. Because the sample size was small (n ≈ 29) and many of the analyses were exploratory, the results are meant to be hypothesis-generating. Among patients with durable benefit, tumor-associated TCR clones showed greater expansion in peripheral blood 3 weeks after treatment started (n = 22, p = 0.022).

The time point label for this specimen denotes: peripheral blood 6 weeks after treatment start. A cohort of about 30 patients with locally advanced or metastatic urothelial carcinoma, treated at Memorial Sloan Kettering on a trial protocol, was included. Peripheral blood mononuclear cells were collected pretreatment and during treatment, at between 1 and 8 total time points per patient. The Qiagen DNeasy Blood extraction kit was used to purify genomic DNA from total PBMCs and from tumor samples. PBMCs were collected pretreatment and during treatment, and were isolated and stored as previously described. Each PCR received spiked-in synthetic TCR analog templates so that absolute template abundance could be estimated from read counts. The immunoSEQ assay used bias-controlled V and J gene primers to amplify TCRbeta CDR3 regions from genomic DNA. Sequencing of rearranged TCRbeta segments was performed at approximately 20X coverage. Per the original workflow: Sequencing errors were corrected by clustering and CDR3s were annotated against IMGT to assign V, D and J genes. Downstream analyses used only productive TCRbeta rearrangements and left out out-of-frame or stop-codon sequences. To compute clonality, Shannon entropy was normalized by the log of the number of unique productive sequences and then subtracted from one. Clones differing between time points or between blood and tumor were identified by Fisher's exact test with Benjamini-Hochberg correction at adjusted p below 0.01. What TCRdb holds here is the immuneACCESS table cut down to in-frame rearrangements. Part of the clones is not present; checked against another copy, under half of the missing clones reflect an unresolved V gene, and the others are unexplained. The D gene and trimming were derived from the DNA, and the V and J assignments and clone size from that table. The sample yields about 91,000 clones; approximately 87% were counted once. Around 7.7% of the sample is in the top ten clones.

This material consisted of PBMCs, taken around atezolizumab (anti-PD-L1) treatment. This TCR came from a man between 70 and 80 years old with urothelial cancer.

The CDR3 protein sequence reads: CASRVRLPDTYEQYF. DNA sequence: TGTGCCAGCAGGGTGCGCCTCCCGGACACCTACGAGCAGTACTTC. The sequence is built from TRBV27 and TRBJ2-7; the best D guess is TRBD1, with 5 bases matching. Trimming removed 6 bases from V and 2 bases from J, leaving 17 bases between the germline ends. The CDR3, from cysteine to phenylalanine, totals 15 residues. The entry retains the CDR3 DNA only, 45 bases that are in frame from base 1. The germline V gene (reference sequence) gives CDR1 as MNHEY and CDR2 as SMNVEV.